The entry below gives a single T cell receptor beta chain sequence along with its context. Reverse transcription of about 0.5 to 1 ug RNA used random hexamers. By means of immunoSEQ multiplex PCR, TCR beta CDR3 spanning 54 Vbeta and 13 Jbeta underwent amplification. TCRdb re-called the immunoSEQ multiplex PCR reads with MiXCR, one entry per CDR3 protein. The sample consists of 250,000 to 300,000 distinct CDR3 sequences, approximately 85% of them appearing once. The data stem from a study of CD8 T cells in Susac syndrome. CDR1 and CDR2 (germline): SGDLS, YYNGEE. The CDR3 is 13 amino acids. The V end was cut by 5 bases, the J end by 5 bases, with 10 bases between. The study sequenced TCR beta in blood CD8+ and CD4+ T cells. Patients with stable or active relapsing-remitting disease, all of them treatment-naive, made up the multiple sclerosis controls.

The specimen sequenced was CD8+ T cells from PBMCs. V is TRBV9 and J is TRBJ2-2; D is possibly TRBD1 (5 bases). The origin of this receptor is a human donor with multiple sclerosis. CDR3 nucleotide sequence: TGTGCCAGCAGACAGAGACAGACCGGGGAGCTGTTTTTT. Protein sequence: CASRQRQTGELFF.